This T cell receptor (beta chain) originates from a study of T-cell reconstitution after alpha-beta-depleted transplantation in children (dated by TCRdb to 2015 to 2016). About the investigation overall: The study quantitatively tracked T-cell immune reconstitution after TCRalphabeta/CD19-depleted allogeneic hematopoietic cell transplantation in children using TCR repertoire profiling.

The CDR3 numbers 20 residues from cysteine through phenylalanine. Only CDR3 DNA is held: 60 bases, read in frame from base 1. As encoded in the germline V gene, CDR1 is MNHEY while CDR2 is SVGEGT. Preparation of the library involved PCR. The run used an Illumina HiSeq 2500. TCR library preparation used molecular barcoding, with unique molecular identifiers applied to normalize quantification of the TCRbeta repertoire. The public reads were reprocessed in TCRdb via fastp at Q25 and MiXCR, keeping in-frame beta chains. Every entry covers one CDR3 protein and lists the most common genes and DNA from its rows. Present in this sample are hundreds of thousands of distinct CDR3 sequences, over 9.5% of which were seen just once. Around 4% of the sample rests with the top ten. With respect to this clonotype: What this receptor recognizes is not known. The junction does not match germline at one end; this may be a read error.

This receptor was identified in a human donor who donated a stem cell graft to a child with acute myeloid leukemia. Recombination joined TRBV6-2 or TRBV6-3 with TRBJ2-1, with 13 bases in between that match TRBD2. The sequencing used PBMCs from the stem cell graft donor, collected from the stem cell graft. In nucleotide form, the sequence is TGTGCCAGCAGTTACTCCCCCGGGACTAGCGGGAACATTAACTACAATGTGCAGTTCTTC. It translates to CASSYSPGTSGNINYNVQFF.